These 27 T cell receptor beta chains were all obtained from the same sample, sequenced in a study of T cell responses to AZD1222 COVID-19 vaccine. The data were produced by immunoSEQ multiplex PCR, yet TCRdb's version contains in-frame clones alone and is incomplete. The table has more than 85,000 clones, 70% to 90% seen once. The sequencing here drew on peripheral blood, taken on day 0 of MenACWY control vaccination. These receptors were collected from an adult in good health.

The chain joins TRBV20-1 to TRBJ1-2, with unresolved D. CDR3 length equals 11 residues. Trimming left V 6 bases short and J 4 bases short, with 9 bases between. Germline loops: CDR1 DFQATT, CDR2 SNEGSKA (reference sequence). CDR3 protein: CSAPSSYGYTF. The CDR3 coding sequence is TGCAGTGCACCCTCCTCCTATGGCTACACCTTC.

The CDR3 protein is CASSFSIDSPLHF. As DNA, the CDR3 is TGTGCCAGCAGTTTCTCCATAGATTCACCCCTCCACTTT. The genes are TRBV27 and TRBJ1-6; D unclear. CDR1 and CDR2 from the germline V gene are MNHEY and SMNVEV (reference sequence). CDR3 length: 13 residues. V was shortened by 3 bases and J by 8 bases, with 8 bases between the two germline ends.

This clone has only a few counts. J is TRBJ2-7 and V is TRBV28; no definite D call. The CDR3 length is 13 residues. Germline V CDR1 and CDR2: MDHEN, SYDVKM. V was cut by 2 bases and J by 0 bases, with 5 bases left in between. CDR3 region: CASSLTRSYEQYF. For the CDR3, the DNA is TGTGCCAGCAGTTTAACTCGCTCCTACGAGCAGTACTTC.

On this clone: The same CDR3 also results from other DNA sequences found in this sample. The rearrangement joins TRBV28 to TRBJ2-7; no definite D call. Trimming stripped 0 bases from V and 2 bases from J, with 8 bases between. Per the germline V gene, CDR1 is MDHEN and CDR2 is SYDVKM. This CDR3 contains 14 residues. The CDR3 spells CASSLWSGTYEQYF. The CDR3 DNA sequence: TGTGCCAGCAGTTTATGGTCTGGAACCTACGAGCAGTACTTC.

The V call is TRBV6-2 or TRBV6-3, the J call TRBJ1-1, with D possibly TRBD1 on 5 matching bases. This CDR3 contains 16 residues. The V gene's germline CDR1 is MNHEY and CDR2 SVGEGT. V was cut by 4 bases and J by 1 base, with 16 bases left in between. The CDR3 loop reads CASSFPAGTANTEAFF. The CDR3 region has the DNA TGTGCCAGCAGTTTCCCCGCCGGGACGGCGAACACTGAAGCTTTCTTT.

The rearrangement joins TRBV27 to TRBJ2-7; D ambiguous. V was clipped by 6 bases and J by 2 bases, with 17 bases between them. CDR1 is MNHEY and CDR2 is SMNVEV in the germline V gene (reference sequence). CDR3 length: 15 residues. Written as DNA, the CDR3 is TGTGCCAGCAGATCGCGCTCAACACCTCCCTACGAGCAGTACTTC. Its protein product is CASRSRSTPPYEQYF.

The chain joins TRBV10-3 to TRBJ2-7; D gene uncertain. CDR1 is ENHRY and CDR2 is SYGVKD in the germline V gene. The CDR3 extends over 13 amino acids. The germline V and J ends were trimmed by 1 base and 4 bases, with 8 bases remaining between them. In nucleotides, the CDR3 is TGTGCCATCAGTGAGTTAGTTGAATACGAGCAGTACTTC. Translation: CAISELVEYEQYF.

J is TRBJ2-7 and V is TRBV19, with D uncertain. Trimming removed 4 bases at V and 0 bases at J, with 13 bases between. CDR1 is LNHDA and CDR2 is SQIVND in the germline V gene (reference sequence). The CDR3 extends over 15 amino acids. DNA of the CDR3: TGTGCCAGTAGTACACGGACGGCTTCCTCCTACGAGCAGTACTTC. Its translation: CASSTRTASSYEQYF.

V is TRBV5-1 and J is TRBJ2-7; perhaps D is TRBD1 or TRBD2 (5 bases each). CDR3 length equals 15 residues. Trimming pared 0 bases from V and 4 bases from J, leaving 14 bases between. Per the germline V gene, CDR1 is SGHRS and CDR2 is YFSETQ. This chain's CDR3 is CASSLGGSRDYEQYF. The CDR3 bases are TGCGCCAGCAGCTTGGGGGGGTCCAGGGATTACGAGCAGTACTTC.

This chain connects TRBV5-1 to TRBJ2-7; 13 bases match TRBD2. V trimming: 4 bases; J trimming: 0 bases; junction bases outside the gene matches: 10. This CDR3 spans 18 amino acids. Germline CDR1 is SGHRS and CDR2 is YFSETQ. CDR3 residues: CASSPGLAGSKSSYEQYF. The CDR3, as DNA: TGCGCCAGCAGCCCGGGACTAGCGGGAAGTAAAAGCTCCTACGAGCAGTACTTC. The variable domain in full, with the rest retrieved from reference TRBV5-1 and TRBJ2-7, is KAGVTQTPRYLIKTRGQQVTLSCSPISGHRSVSWYQQTPGQGLQFLFEYFSETQRNKGNFPGRFSGRQFSNSRSEMNVSTLELGDSALYLCASSPGLAGSKSSYEQYFGPGTRLTVT.

This chain joins TRBV9 and TRBJ2-1; TRBD1 agrees at 7 bases. Per the germline V gene, CDR1 is SGDLS and CDR2 is YYNGEE. CDR3 size: 15 residues. V lost 3 bases and J lost 4; bases outside the gene matches: 7. The CDR3, as DNA: TGTGCCAGCAGCGGCAAGACAGGGTGGTACAATGAGCAGTTCTTC. Protein sequence: CASSGKTGWYNEQFF.

This clone was counted between two and nine times. V gene TRBV7-3 combines with J gene TRBJ2-5; 8 bases match TRBD2. V shed 5 bases and J 4 bases; nucleotides not matched to a gene: 6. There are 14 residues in the CDR3. Germline loops: CDR1 SGHTA, CDR2 FQGTGA. CDR3 sequence: CASSPGGAGETQYF. In DNA, the CDR3 is TGTGCCAGCAGCCCGGGAGGGGCGGGAGAGACCCAGTACTTC.

The V and J genes are TRBV14 and TRBJ2-1; D not certain. CDR1 and CDR2 (germline): SGHDN, FVKESK. The CDR3 spans 17 residues. Trimming left V 1 base short and J 11 bases short, with 24 bases between. CDR3 amino acids: CASSQGRFTMINQKQFF. CDR3 nucleotide sequence: TGTGCCAGCAGCCAAGGTAGATTTACAATGATCAATCAGAAGCAGTTCTTC.

In its sample, this clone ranks as medium-sized. The chain has TRBV27 and TRBJ2-2; 9 nucleotides line up with TRBD1. Trimming cost V 4 bases and J 4 bases; bases outside gene matches: 4. CDR1 is MNHEY and CDR2 is SMNVEV in the germline V gene (reference sequence). This CDR3 is built from 15 residues. CDR3 loop: CASSYGTGSTGELFF. CDR3 nucleotides: TGTGCCAGCAGTTACGGGACAGGGAGCACCGGGGAGCTGTTTTTT.

The rearrangement joins TRBV4-1 to TRBJ2-1, with D perhaps TRBD2 (6 bases). The CDR3 runs to 16 residues. Germline V gene sequence: CDR1 MGHRA, CDR2 YSYEKL. V gave up 3 bases and J gave up 4 bases, with 16 bases separating them. DNA of the CDR3: TGCGCCAGCAGCCAGGATTCTCGGGCGGGGTACAATGAGCAGTTCTTC. Protein: CASSQDSRAGYNEQFF.

The chain joins TRBV15 to TRBJ2-1; no clear D. Looked up from germline, CDR1 is LNHNV and CDR2 is YYDKDF (reference sequence). CDR3 size: 19 residues. The V end was cut by 0 bases, the J end by 1 base, with 19 bases between. CDR3 nucleotide sequence: TGTGCCACCAGCAGAGATGCCTATTTCGATCACCTTTCCTACAATGAGCAGTTCTTC. It codes for CATSRDAYFDHLSYNEQFF.

This chain uses TRBV19 with TRBJ1-2; 8 bases align to TRBD1. This CDR3 is built from 13 residues. Germline lookup yields CDR1 LNHDA and CDR2 SQIVND (reference sequence). The ends lost 9 bases at V and 4 bases at J; junction bases unmatched: 7. The CDR3 DNA follows: TGTGCCAGCGCGACAGGGGTTCTCTATGGCTACACCTTC. It encodes CASATGVLYGYTF.

The count of this clone is one. V usage is TRBV28 and J usage is TRBJ1-1; D gene ambiguous. The CDR3 loop spans 13 amino acids. Trimming cost V 3 bases and J 11 bases, with 16 bases left between them. Per germline, CDR1 MDHEN and CDR2 SYDVKM. The CDR3 DNA reads TGTGCCAGCAGTTTCTCCGGGCGAGGGTCGGCTTTCTTT. As protein: CASSFSGRGSAFF.

V gene TRBV11-1 combines with J gene TRBJ2-2; 8 bases match TRBD1. J lost 4 bases, V lost 5 bases, and 9 bases had no gene match. Germline V gives CDR1 SGHAT, CDR2 FQDESV (reference sequence). The CDR3 loop spans 16 amino acids. The DNA for the CDR3 is TGTGCCAGCAGCCCTACCGGGACAGGATTCACCGGGGAGCTGTTTTTT. It encodes CASSPTGTGFTGELFF. Full variable domain (remainder filled in from reference TRBV11-1 and TRBJ2-2): EAEVAQSPRYKITEKSQAVAFWCDPISGHATLYWYRQILGQGPELLVQFQDESVVDDSQLPKDRFSAERLKGVDSTLKIQPAELGDSAMYLCASSPTGTGFTGELFFGEGSRLTVL.

The CDR3: CASSFGDRGPYGYTF. CDR3 nucleotide sequence: TGTGCCAGCAGTTTTGGGGACAGGGGGCCTTATGGCTACACCTTC. J is TRBJ1-2 and V is TRBV28; 12 bases align to TRBD1. Germline lookup yields CDR1 MDHEN and CDR2 SYDVKM. The length of the CDR3 is 15 residues. Trimming at V came to 3 bases and at J to 5 bases, leaving 4 bases not matched to a gene.

This chain uses TRBV14 with TRBJ2-4, with 7 bases aligning to TRBD2. The CDR3 has 15 amino acids. With V trimmed by 1 base and J by 6 bases, 6 bases remained unmatched. CDR1 and CDR2 (germline): SGHDN, FVKESK. CDR3 DNA sequence: TGTGCCAGCAGCCAAGTGGGCAGGGAGGGAAACATTCAGTACTTC. This gives the protein CASSQVGREGNIQYF. The full variable domain, rest sourced from reference TRBV14 and TRBJ2-4, is EAGVTQFPSHSVIEKGQTVTLRCDPISGHDNLYWYRRVMGKEIKFLLHFVKESKQDESGMPNNRFLAERTGGTYSTLKVQPAELEDSGVYFCASSQVGREGNIQYFGAGTRLSVL.

V and J are TRBV18 and TRBJ1-4; 9 bases are shared with TRBD1. The CDR3 loop spans 15 amino acids. V lost 3 bases and J lost 7; bases outside the gene matches: 6. CDR1 is KGHSH and CDR2 is LQKENI in the germline V gene. The CDR3 reads CASSPGQGLGEKLFF. CDR3 sequence (DNA): TGTGCCAGCTCACCGGGACAGGGTTTGGGTGAAAAACTGTTTTTT.

The rearrangement uses TRBV4-3 and TRBJ1-1, with a weak D call TRBD1 (5 bases). Germline lookup yields CDR1 LGHNA and CDR2 YSLEER. Between the trimmed V and J ends, which lost 4 bases and 4 bases, there was a span of 13 bases. This CDR3 has 14 amino acids. The CDR3 nucleotides read TGCGCCAGCAGCCCGGGGGGGGTTGTCACTGAAGCTTTCTTT. Amino acid sequence: CASSPGGVVTEAFF.

The chain uses TRBV7-2 and TRBJ2-3; 9 nucleotides align to TRBD2. The CDR3 consists of 13 residues. Trimming cost V 5 bases and J 8 bases; bases outside gene matches: 5. CDR1 and CDR2 from the germline V gene are SGHTA and FQGNSA. The DNA of the CDR3 is TGTGCCAGCAGCCCGACTAGCGGAGGTACGCAGTATTTT. It specifies CASSPTSGGTQYF.

This clone has only one observation. Here the CDR3 DNA reads TGTGCCAGCTCACCACCTGCCGGGGTATCTGGGGAGCTGTTTTTT. It encodes CASSPPAGVSGELFF. The chain couples TRBV18 to TRBJ2-2; possibly TRBD2 for D (5 bases). Trimming cost V 0 bases and J 8 bases, with 13 bases left between them. Germline CDR1 and CDR2: KGHSH and LQKENI. The CDR3 length is 15 residues.

The table lists this clone with a few counts. The V gene is TRBV9, the J gene TRBJ2-7; no clear D. The CDR3 consists of 13 residues. The germline V gene has CDR1 SGDLS and CDR2 YYNGEE. Trimming pared 0 bases from V and 9 bases from J, leaving 13 bases between. In DNA form, the CDR3 reads TGTGCCAGCAGCGTAGGCTCGGAGTCGGGGCAGTACTTC. Translated, it gives CASSVGSESGQYF.

The gene calls are TRBV19 and TRBJ1-4; D unresolved. This CDR3 is 12 amino acids long. Trimming shortened V by 9 bases and J by 3 bases, and 8 bases separated the two germline ends. From germline, CDR1 is LNHDA and CDR2 SQIVND (reference sequence). The CDR3 nucleotides read TGTGCCAGCCTAGGCCCTAATGAAAAACTGTTTTTT. Its protein is CASLGPNEKLFF.